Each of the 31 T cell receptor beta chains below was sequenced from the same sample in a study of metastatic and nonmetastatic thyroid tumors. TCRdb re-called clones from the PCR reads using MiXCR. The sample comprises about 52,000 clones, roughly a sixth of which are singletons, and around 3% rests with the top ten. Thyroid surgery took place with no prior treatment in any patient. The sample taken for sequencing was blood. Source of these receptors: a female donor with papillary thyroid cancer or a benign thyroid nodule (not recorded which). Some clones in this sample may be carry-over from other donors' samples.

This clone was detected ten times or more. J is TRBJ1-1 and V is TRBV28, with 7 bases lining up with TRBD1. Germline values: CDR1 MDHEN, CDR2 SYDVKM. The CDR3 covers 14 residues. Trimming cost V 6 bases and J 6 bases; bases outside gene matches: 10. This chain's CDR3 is CASSTTRGLAEAFF. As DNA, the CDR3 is TGTGCCAGCAGCACGACGAGGGGGCTGGCTGAAGCTTTCTTT.

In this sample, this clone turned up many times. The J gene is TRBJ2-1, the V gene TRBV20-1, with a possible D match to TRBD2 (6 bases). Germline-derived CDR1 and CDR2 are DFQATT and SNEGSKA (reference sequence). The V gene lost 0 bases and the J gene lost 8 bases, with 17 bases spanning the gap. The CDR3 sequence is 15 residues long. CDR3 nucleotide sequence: TGCAGTGCTAGAGATAGTGGAGGGCCGTTATATGAGCAGTTCTTC. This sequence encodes CSARDSGGPLYEQFF.

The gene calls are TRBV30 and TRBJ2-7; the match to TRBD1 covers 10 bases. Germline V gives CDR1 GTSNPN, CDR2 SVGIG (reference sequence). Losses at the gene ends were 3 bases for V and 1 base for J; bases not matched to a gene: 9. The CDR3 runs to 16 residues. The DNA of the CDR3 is TGTGCCTGGAGAATACAGGGGACAGGGGTATCCTACGAGCAGTACTTC. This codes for CAWRIQGTGVSYEQYF.

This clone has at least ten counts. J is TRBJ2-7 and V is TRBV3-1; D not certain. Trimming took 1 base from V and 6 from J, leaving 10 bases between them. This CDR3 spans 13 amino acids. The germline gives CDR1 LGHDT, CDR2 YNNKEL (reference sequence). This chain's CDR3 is CASSQVSKGEQYF. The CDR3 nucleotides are TGTGCCAGCAGCCAAGTATCCAAGGGCGAGCAGTACTTC.

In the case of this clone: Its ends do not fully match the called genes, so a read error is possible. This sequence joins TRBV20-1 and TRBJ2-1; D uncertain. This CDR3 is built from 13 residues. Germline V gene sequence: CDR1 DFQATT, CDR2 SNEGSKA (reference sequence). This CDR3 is CSASPGTYNEQSF. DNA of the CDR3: TGCAGTGCTTCCCCAGGAACCTACAATGAGCAGTCCTTC.

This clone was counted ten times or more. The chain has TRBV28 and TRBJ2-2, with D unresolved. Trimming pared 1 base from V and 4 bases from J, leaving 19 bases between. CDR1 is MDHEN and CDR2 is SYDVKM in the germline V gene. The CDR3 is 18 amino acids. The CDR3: CASSLLAFDLRVTGELFF. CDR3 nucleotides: TGTGCCAGCAGTTTATTGGCATTCGATCTCCGTGTCACCGGGGAGCTGTTTTTT.

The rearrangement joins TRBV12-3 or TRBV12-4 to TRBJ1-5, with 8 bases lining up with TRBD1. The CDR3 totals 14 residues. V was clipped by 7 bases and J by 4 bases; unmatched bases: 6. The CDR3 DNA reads TGTGCCAGCACTAGGGGACAGGCTAATCAGCCCCAGCATTTT. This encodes CASTRGQANQPQHF.

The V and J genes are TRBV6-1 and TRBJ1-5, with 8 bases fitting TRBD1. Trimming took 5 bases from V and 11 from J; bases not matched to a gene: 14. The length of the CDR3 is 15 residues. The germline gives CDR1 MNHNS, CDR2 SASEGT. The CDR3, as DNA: TGTGCCAGCAGTCCCCGGGACAGGCAAAATAAGACCCAGCATTTT. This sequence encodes CASSPRDRQNKTQHF.

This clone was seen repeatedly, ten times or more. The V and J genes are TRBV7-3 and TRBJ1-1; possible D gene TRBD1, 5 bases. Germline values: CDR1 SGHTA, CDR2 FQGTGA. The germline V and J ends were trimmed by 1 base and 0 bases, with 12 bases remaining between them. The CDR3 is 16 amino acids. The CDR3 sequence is CASSLIAGRVNTEAFF. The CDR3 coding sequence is TGTGCCAGCAGCTTAATCGCGGGGCGGGTGAACACTGAAGCTTTCTTT.

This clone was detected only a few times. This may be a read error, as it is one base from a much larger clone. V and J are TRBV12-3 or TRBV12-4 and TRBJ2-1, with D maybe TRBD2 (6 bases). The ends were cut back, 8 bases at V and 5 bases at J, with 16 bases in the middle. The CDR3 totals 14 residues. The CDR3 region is CASLRGLDHNEQFF. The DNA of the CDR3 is TGTGCCAGCTTACGGGGACTCGATCACAATGAGCAGTTCTTC.

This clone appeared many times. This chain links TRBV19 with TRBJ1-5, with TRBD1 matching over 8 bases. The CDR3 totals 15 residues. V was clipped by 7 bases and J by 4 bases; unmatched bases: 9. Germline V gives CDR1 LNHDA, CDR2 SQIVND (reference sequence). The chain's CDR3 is CASNPQGASNQPQHF. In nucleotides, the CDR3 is TGTGCCAGTAATCCCCAGGGGGCCAGTAATCAGCCCCAGCATTTT.

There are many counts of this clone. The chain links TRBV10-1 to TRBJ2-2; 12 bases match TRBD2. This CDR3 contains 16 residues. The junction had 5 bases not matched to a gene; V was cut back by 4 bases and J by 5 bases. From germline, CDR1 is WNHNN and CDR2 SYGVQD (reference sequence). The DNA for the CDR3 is TGCGCCAGCAGTGGACTAGCGGGAGAGGTTACCGGGGAGCTGTTTTTT. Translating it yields CASSGLAGEVTGELFF.

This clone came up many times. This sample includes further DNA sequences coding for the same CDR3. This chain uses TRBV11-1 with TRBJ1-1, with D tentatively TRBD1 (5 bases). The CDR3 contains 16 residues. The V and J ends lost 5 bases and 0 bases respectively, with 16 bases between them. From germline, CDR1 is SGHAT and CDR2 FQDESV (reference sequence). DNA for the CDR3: TGTGCCAGCAGCCCCCCTTCCGGGACGGTGAACACTGAAGCTTTCTTT. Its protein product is CASSPPSGTVNTEAFF. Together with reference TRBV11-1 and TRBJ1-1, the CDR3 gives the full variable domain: EAEVAQSPRYKITEKSQAVAFWCDPISGHATLYWYRQILGQGPELLVQFQDESVVDDSQLPKDRFSAERLKGVDSTLKIQPAELGDSAMYLCASSPPSGTVNTEAFFGQGTRLTVV.

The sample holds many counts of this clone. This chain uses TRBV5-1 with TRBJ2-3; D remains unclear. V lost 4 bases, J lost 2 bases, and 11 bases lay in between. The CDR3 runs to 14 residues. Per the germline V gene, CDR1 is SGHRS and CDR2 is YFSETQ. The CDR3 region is CASSESGFTDTQYF. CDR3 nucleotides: TGCGCCAGCAGCGAATCCGGATTCACAGATACGCAGTATTTT.

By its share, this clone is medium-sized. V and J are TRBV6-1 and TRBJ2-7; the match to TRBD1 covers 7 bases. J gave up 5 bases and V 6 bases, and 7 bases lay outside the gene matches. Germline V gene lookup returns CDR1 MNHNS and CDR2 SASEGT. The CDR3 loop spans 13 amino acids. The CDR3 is CASRSGGFDEQYF. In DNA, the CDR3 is TGTGCCAGCAGATCAGGGGGTTTCGACGAGCAGTACTTC.

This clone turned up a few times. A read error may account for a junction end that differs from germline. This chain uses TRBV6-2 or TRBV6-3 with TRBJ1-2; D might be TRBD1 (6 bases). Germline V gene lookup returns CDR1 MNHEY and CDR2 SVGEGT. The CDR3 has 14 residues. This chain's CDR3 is CASSLTGGSYCYTF. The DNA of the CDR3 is TGTGCCAGCAGTTTGACAGGAGGCAGCTATTGCTACACCTTC.

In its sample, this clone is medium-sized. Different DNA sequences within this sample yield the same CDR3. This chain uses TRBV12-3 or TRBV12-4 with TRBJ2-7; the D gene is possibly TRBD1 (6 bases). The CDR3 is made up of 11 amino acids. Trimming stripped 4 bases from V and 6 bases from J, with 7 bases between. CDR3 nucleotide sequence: TGTGCCAGCAGTTCCAGGGGCGAGCAGTACTTC. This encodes CASSSRGEQYF.

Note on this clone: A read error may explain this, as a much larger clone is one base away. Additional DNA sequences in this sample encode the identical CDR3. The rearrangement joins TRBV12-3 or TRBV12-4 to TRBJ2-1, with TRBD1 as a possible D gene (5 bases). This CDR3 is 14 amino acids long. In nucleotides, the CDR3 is TGTGCCAGCAGTTTAAGGGGATCCTACAATGAGCAATTCTTC. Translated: CASSLRGSYNEQFF.

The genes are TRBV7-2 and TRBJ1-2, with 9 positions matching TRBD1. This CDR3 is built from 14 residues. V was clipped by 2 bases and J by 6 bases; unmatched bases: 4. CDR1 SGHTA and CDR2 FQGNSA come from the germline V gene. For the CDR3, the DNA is TGTGCCAGCAGCTTAAGGGGACAGGGAGATGGCTACACCTTC. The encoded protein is CASSLRGQGDGYTF.

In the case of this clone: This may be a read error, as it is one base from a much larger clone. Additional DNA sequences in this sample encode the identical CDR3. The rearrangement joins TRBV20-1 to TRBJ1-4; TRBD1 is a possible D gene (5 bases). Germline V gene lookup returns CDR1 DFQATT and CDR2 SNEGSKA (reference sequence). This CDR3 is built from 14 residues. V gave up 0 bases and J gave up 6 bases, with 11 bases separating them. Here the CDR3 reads CSARDAPRDEKLFF. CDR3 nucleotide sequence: TGCAGTGCTAGAGATGCTCCCAGGGATGAAAAACTGTTTTTT.

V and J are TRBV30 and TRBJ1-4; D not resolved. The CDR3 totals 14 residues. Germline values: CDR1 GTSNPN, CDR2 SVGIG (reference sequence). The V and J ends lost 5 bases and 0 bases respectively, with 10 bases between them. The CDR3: CAWGRGATNEKLFF. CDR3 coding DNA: TGTGCCTGGGGCCGGGGTGCAACTAATGAAAAACTGTTTTTT.

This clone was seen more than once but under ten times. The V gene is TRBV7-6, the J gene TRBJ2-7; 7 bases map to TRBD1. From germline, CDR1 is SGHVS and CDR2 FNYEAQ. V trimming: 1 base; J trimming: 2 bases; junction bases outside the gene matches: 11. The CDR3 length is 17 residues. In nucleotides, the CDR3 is TGTGCCAGCAGCTTAGATACAGGGGTTATAGGGACCTACGAGCAGTACTTC. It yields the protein CASSLDTGVIGTYEQYF.

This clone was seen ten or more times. The CDR3 DNA is TGTGCCACCAGCAGAGATGACGGGATGGGGCAGTTCTTC. It specifies CATSRDDGMGQFF. This sequence joins TRBV15 and TRBJ2-1; the D gene is possibly TRBD2 (5 bases). This CDR3 comprises 13 residues. Germline V gives CDR1 LNHNV, CDR2 YYDKDF (reference sequence). The V and J ends lost 0 bases and 12 bases respectively, with 12 bases between them. Drawing the rest from reference TRBV15 and TRBJ2-1, the complete variable domain is DAMVIQNPRYQVTQFGKPVTLSCSQTLNHNVMYWYQQKSSQAPKLLFHYYDKDFNNEADTPDNFQSRRPNTSFCFLDIRSPGLGDTAMYLCATSRDDGMGQFFGPGTRLTVL.

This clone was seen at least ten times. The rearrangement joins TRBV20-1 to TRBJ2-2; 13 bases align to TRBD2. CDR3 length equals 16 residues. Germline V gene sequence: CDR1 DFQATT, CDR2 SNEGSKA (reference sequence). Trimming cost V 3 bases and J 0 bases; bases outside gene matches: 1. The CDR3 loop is CSARGLAGSNTGELFF. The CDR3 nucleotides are TGCAGTGCTAGGGGACTAGCGGGATCGAACACCGGGGAGCTGTTTTTT.

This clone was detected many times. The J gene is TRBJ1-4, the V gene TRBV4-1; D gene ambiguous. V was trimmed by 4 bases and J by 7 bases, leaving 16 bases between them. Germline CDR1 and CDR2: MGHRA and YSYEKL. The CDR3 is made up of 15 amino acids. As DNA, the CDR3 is TGCGCCAGCAGCCCCGGCGCGGGTGAGGGTGAAAAACTGTTTTTT. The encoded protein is CASSPGAGEGEKLFF.

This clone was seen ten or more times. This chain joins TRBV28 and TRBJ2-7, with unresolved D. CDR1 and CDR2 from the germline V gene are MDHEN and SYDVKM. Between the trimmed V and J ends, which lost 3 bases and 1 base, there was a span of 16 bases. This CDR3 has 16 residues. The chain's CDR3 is CASSFHLGSLSYEQYF. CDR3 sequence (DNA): TGTGCCAGCAGTTTTCACTTGGGATCTTTGTCCTACGAGCAGTACTTC.

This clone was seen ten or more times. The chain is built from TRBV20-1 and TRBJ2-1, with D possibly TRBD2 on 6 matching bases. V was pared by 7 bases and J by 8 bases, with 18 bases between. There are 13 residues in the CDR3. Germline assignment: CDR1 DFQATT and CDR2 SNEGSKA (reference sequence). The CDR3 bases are TGCAGTGGAGGGCTCGGAGGGACCCATGAGCAGTTCTTC. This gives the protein CSGGLGGTHEQFF.

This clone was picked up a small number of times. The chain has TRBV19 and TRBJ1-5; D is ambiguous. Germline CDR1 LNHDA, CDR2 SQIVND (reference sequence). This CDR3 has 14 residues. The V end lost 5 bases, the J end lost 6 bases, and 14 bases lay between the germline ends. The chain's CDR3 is CASSFGVPGQPQHF. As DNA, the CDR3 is TGTGCCAGTAGTTTCGGGGTACCGGGTCAGCCCCAGCATTTT. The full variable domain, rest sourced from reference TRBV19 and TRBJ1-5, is DGGITQSPKYLFRKEGQNVTLSCEQNLNHDAMYWYRQDPGQGLRLIYYSQIVNDFQKGDIAEGYSVSREKKESFPLTVTSAQKNPTAFYLCASSFGVPGQPQHFGDGTRLSIL.

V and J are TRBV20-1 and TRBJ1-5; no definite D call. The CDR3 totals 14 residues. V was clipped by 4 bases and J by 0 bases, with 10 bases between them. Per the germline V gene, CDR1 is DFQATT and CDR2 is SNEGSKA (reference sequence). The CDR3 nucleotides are TGCAGTGCTATTAGTCAGTATAGCAATCAGCCCCAGCATTTT. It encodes CSAISQYSNQPQHF.

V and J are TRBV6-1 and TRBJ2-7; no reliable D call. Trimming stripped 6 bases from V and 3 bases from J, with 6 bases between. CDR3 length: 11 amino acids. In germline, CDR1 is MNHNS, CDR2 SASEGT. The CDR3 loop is CASRKIYEQYF. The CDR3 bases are TGTGCCAGCAGGAAGATCTACGAGCAGTACTTC.

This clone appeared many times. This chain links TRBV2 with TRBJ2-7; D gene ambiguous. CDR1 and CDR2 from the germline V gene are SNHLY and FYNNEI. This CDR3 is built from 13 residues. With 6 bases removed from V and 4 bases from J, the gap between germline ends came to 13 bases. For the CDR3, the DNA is TGTGCCAGCAGCGAATCCGGGCCATACGAGCAGTACTTC. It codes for CASSESGPYEQYF.